This T cell receptor (beta chain) emerged from a study of CXCR3-negative and CXCR3-positive naive CD8 T cells. Study results and limitations: The naive subsets expressed comparable surface CD5, and the authors inferred TCR strength from TRB CDR3 properties.

This CDR3 spans 17 amino acids. Germline assignment: CDR1 ENHRY and CDR2 SYGVKD. Turning to this clonotype: Its antigen is as yet unknown.

The TRB cDNA libraries were prepared by 5' RACE with UMI labels. TCRdb re-analyzed the 5' RACE reads; it lists each CDR3 protein once, without DNA. The sample has 8,000 to 8,500 distinct CDR3 sequences. The sequenced sample was naive CXCR3- CD8+ T cells from blood. The sample's subset: CD45RO-CCR7+CD27+CD95- naive CD8+ T cells lacking CXCR3 (TNR3-). The source is a human donor in good health. Some clones in this sample may be carry-over from other donors' samples. The V gene is TRBV10-3, the J gene TRBJ2-1; TCRdb's D call of TRBD2 is untestable without DNA. The CDR3 here is CAISESVAGVTLDEQFF.